This T cell receptor beta chain was documented in a study of T cells in Graves' hyperthyroidism and ophthalmopathy. Trimming took off 8 bases at V and 1 base at J, with 17 bases between the two ends. Germline values: CDR1 MDHEN, CDR2 SYDVKM. The CDR3 has 15 residues. Regions amplified from RNA transcripts were the TCR beta CDR3 regions. Primed by the HTBI set, a first-round RT-PCR was run on the TCR CDR3. TCRdb called the multiplex PCR reads again in MiXCR, with one record for every CDR3 protein. The sample has roughly 700,000 distinct CDR3 sequences; roughly a third are singletons. The receptor comes from a woman between 40 and 50 years old with Graves' hyperthyroidism. The chain recombines TRBV28 with TRBJ2-5; the D gene could be TRBD1 or TRBD2 (5 bases each). The sequenced sample consisted of blood. CDR3 sequence reads: CASYSAGRGQETQYF. CDR3 nucleotides: TGTGCCAGCTATTCAGCAGGGAGAGGCCAAGAGACCCAGTACTTC. Supplemented by reference TRBV28 and TRBJ2-5, the full variable domain reads DVKVTQSSRYLVKRTGEKVFLECVQDMDHENMFWYRQDPGLGLRLIYFSYDVKMKEKGDIPEGYSVSREKKERFSLILESASTNQTSMYLCASYSAGRGQETQYFGPGTRLLVL.